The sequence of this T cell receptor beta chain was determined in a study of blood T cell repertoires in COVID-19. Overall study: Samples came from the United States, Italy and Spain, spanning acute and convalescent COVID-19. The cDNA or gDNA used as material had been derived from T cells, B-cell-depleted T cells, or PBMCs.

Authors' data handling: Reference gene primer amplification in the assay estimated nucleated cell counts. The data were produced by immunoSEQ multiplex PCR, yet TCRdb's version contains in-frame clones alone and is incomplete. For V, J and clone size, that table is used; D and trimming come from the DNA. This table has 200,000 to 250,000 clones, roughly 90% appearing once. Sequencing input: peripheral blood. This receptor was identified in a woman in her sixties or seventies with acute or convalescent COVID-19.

Written as DNA, the CDR3 is TGTGCCAGCAGTTACTCCGGTGCTGAAGCTTTCTTT. This codes for CASSYSGAEAFF. The rearrangement uses TRBV6-5 and TRBJ1-1, with D unresolved. The V end was cut by 0 bases, the J end by 6 bases, with 5 bases between. CDR1 and CDR2 from the germline V gene are MNHEY and SVGAGI. The CDR3 is 12 residues long.